The entry below gives a single TCR beta chain sequence along with its context. The antigen remains undetermined. Primers: 60 Vbeta forward and 13 Jbeta reverse. The table came from immunoSEQ multiplex PCR; TCRdb's copy has only in-frame clones and leaves some out. The sample consists of 130,000 to 150,000 clones, 79% of them appearing once. This sample was included in a study of cytomegalovirus exposure and HLA in healthy donors. Study-wide findings and caveats: HLA-A and HLA-B allele assignments for most subjects were reportedly predicted accurately using TCR beta sequences. Among TCR beta chains, those listed as cytomegalovirus-associated numbered over 150.

The germline V gene encodes CDR1 SGHNT and CDR2 YYREEE (reference sequence). J lost 7 bases, V lost 3 bases, and 4 bases had no gene match. The CDR3 is 13 residues long. Sequencing used PBMCs. The J gene is TRBJ2-1, the V gene TRBV5-4; TRBD1 aligns across 7 bases. The receptor was isolated from a man aged 18 to 35 in good health and CMV-seronegative. This CDR3 reads CASSYGTANEQFF. The CDR3 nucleotides read TGTGCCAGCAGCTACGGGACAGCTAATGAGCAGTTCTTC.